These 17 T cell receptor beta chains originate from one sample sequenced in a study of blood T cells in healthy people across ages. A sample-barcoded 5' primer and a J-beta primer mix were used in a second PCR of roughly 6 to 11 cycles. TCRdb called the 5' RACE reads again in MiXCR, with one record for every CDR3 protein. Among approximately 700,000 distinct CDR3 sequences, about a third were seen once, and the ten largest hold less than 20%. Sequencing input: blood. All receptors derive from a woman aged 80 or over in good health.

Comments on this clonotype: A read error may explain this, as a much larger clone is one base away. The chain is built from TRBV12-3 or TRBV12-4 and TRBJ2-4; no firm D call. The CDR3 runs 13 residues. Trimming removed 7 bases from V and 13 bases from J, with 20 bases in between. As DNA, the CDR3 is TGTGCCAGCATTCCCAGCTCCGACAATGAGCAGTACTTC. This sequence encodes CASIPSSDNEQYF.

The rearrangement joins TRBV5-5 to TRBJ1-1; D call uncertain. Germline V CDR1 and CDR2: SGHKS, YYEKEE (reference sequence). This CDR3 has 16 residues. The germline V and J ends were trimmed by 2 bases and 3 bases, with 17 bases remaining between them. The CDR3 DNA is TGTGCCAGCAGCTTAGCAACAGTAGCGGTCGACACTGAAGCTTTCTTT. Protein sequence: CASSLATVAVDTEAFF.

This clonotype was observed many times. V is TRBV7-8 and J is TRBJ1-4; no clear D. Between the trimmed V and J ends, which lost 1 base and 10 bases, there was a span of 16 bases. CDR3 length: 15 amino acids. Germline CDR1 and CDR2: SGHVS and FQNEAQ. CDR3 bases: TGTGCCAGCAGCTTAGACACACTTGAAGGGATAAAACTGTTTTTT. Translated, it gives CASSLDTLEGIKLFF. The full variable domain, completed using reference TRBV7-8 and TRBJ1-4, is GAGVSQSPRYKVAKRGQDVALRCDPISGHVSLFWYQQALGQGPEFLTYFQNEAQLDKSGLPSDRFFAERPEGSVSTLKIQRTQQEDSAVYLCASSLDTLEGIKLFFGSGTQLSVL.

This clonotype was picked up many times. CDR3 coding DNA: TGTGCCAGCAGCCAAAGGTCCACCGGGGGGGCCAATGAGCAGTTCTTC. This sequence encodes CASSQRSTGGANEQFF. The rearrangement joins TRBV6-6 to TRBJ2-1; TRBD2 matches at 8 bases. CDR3 length: 16 residues. Germline V CDR1 and CDR2: MNHNY, SVGAGI (reference sequence). V shed 6 bases and J 6 bases; nucleotides not matched to a gene: 13.

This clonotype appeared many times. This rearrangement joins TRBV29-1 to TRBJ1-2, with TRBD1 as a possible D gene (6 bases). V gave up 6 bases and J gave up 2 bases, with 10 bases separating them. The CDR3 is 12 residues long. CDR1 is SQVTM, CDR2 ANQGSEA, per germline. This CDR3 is CSVADRNYGYTF. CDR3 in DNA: TGCAGCGTCGCCGACAGGAACTATGGCTACACCTTC.

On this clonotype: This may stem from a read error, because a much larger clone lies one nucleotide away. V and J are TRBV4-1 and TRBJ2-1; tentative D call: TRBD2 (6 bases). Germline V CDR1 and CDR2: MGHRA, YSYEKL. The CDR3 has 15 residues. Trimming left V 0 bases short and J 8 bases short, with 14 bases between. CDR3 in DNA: TGCGCCAGCAGCCAAGATGGCGGGATTCGGGATGAGCAGTTCTTC. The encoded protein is CASSQDGGIRDEQFF.

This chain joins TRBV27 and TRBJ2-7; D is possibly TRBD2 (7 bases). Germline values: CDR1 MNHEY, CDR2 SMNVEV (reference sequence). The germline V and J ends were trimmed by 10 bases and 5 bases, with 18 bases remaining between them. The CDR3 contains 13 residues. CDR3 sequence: CATWGAGRDEQYF. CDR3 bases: TGTGCCACGTGGGGGGCAGGGAGGGACGAGCAGTACTTC.

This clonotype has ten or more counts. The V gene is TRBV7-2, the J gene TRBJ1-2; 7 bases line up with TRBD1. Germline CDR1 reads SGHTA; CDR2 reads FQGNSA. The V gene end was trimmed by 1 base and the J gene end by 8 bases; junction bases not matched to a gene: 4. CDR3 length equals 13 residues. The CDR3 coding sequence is TGTGCCAGCAGCTTAGTACGAGGGGGCGGCTACACCTTC. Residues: CASSLVRGGGYTF.

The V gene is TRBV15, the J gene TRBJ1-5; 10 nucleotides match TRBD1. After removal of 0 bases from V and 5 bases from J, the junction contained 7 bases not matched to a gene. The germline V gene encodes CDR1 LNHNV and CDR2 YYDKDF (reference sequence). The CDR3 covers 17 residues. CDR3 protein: CATSREKGQGSDQPQHF. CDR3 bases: TGTGCCACCAGCAGAGAAAAGGGACAGGGGTCAGATCAGCCCCAGCATTTT.

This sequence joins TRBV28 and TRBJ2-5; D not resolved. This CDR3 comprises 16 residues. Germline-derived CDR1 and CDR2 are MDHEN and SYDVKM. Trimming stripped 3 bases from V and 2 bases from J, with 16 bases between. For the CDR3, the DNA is TGTGCCAGCAGTTTCCGGCCCAGGATTGGGCAAGAGACCCAGTACTTC. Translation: CASSFRPRIGQETQYF.

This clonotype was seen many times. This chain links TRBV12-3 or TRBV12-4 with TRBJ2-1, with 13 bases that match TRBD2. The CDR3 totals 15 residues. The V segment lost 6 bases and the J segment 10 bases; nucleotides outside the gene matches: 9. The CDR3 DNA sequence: TGTGCCAGCAGACGACTAGCGGGGGGCCCCCGGGAGCAGTTCTTC. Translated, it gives CASRRLAGGPREQFF.

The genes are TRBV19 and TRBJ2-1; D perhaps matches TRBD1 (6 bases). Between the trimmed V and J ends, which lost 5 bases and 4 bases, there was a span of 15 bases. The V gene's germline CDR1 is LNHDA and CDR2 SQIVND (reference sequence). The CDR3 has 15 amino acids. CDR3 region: CASSVLRDTYNEQFF. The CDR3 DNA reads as TGTGCCAGTAGTGTCCTCCGGGACACATACAATGAGCAGTTCTTC.

Here the CDR3 DNA reads TGTGCCAGCAGTCCAGGGGGCCCCGAGCCCCAGCATTTT. Residues: CASSPGGPEPQHF. The genes are TRBV6-2 or TRBV6-3 and TRBJ1-5, with 8 nucleotides matching TRBD1. The CDR3 totals 13 residues. Germline V gene lookup returns CDR1 MNHEY and CDR2 SVGEGT. The V and J ends lost 5 bases and 8 bases, in that order; junction bases with no gene match: 5.

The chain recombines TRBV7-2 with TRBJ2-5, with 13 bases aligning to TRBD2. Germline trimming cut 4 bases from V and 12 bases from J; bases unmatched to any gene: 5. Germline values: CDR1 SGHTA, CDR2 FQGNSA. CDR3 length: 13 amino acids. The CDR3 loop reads CASSSGLAGEKYF. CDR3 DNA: TGTGCCAGCAGCTCAGGACTAGCGGGGGAGAAGTACTTC. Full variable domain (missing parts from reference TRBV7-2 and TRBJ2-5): GAGVSQSPSNKVTEKGKDVELRCDPISGHTALYWYRQSLGQGLEFLIYFQGNSAPDKSGLPSDRFSAERTGGSVSTLTIQRTQQEDSAVYLCASSSGLAGEKYFGPGTRLLVL.

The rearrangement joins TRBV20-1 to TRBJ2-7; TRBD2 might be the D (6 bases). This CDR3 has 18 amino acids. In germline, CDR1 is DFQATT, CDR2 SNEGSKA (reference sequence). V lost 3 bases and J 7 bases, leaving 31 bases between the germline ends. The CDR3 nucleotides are TGCAGTGCTAGCGGCGGGACCCACCTTGGCGCCTCCTACAATGAGCAGTACTTC. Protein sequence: CSASGGTHLGASYNEQYF.

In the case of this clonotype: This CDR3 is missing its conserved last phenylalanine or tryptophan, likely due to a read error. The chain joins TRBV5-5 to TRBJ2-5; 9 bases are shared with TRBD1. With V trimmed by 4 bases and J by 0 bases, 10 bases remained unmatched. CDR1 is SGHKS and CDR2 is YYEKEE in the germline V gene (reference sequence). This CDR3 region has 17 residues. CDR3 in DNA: TGTGCCAGCAGCATCCGGGACAGGGCCAGGTACCAAGAGACCCAGTACTGT. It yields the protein CASSIRDRARYQETQYC.

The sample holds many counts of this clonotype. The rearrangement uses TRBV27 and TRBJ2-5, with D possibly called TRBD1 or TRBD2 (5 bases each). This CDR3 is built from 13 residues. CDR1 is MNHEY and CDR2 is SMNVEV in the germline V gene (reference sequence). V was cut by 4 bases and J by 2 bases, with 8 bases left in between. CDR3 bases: TGTGCCAGCAGTTGGGACGATCAAGAGACCCAGTACTTC. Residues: CASSWDDQETQYF.